This section outlines one T cell receptor (beta chain) sequence together with its context. Its specificity is not known. This sample was taken from a study of T cell repertoires in aging, cancer and after chemotherapy. Study results and limitations: Loss of evenness, beyond lost richness, contributed to age-related TCR diversity decline in cancer patients. Across the chemotherapy interval, each cancer cohort showed higher median generation probability, suggesting thymic rebound. Age-matched healthy donors had significantly more diverse, less clonal blood TCR repertoires than untreated cancer patients. Hematological cancer patients had lymphoid organ infiltration that may impair thymic emigration or T cell expansion.

Multiplex touch-down PCR with TRB-A/B primers amplified rearranged V-D-J TRB sequences. TCRdb re-called the multiplex PCR reads with MiXCR, one entry per CDR3 protein. This table holds 450 to 700 distinct CDR3 sequences, about a third found once. Peripheral blood genomic DNA, not sorted cells or RNA, was the template. Sequenced input: blood. This TCR derives from a human donor with a blood cancer.

In DNA form, the CDR3 reads TGTGCCAGCGGACTAGCGGGAGACGAGCAGTACTTC. Residues: CASGLAGDEQYF. V gene TRBV2 combines with J gene TRBJ2-1, with TRBD2 matching over 13 bases. TRBJ2-7 explains the end of the DNA better; the J call may be wrong. Germline-derived CDR1 and CDR2 are SNHLY and FYNNEI. The CDR3 runs 12 residues.